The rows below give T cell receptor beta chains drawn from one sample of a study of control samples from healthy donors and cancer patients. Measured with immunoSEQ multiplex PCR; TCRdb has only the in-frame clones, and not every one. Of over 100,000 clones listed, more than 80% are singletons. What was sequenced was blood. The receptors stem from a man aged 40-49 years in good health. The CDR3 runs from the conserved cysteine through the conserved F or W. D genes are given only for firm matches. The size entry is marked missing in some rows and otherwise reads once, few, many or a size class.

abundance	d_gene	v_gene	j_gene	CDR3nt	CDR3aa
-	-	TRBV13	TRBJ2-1	TGTGCCAGCAGCCCCCTCGGACAGTTTGAGCAGTTCTTC	CASSPLGQFEQFF
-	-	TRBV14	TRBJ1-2	TGTGCCAGCAGCCGCGGGGCTGGGGCGGACTATGGCTACACCTTC	CASSRGAGADYGYTF
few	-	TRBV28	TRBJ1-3	TGTGCCAGCAGGCAGGGGCTCGACGGAAACACCATATATTTT	CASRQGLDGNTIYF
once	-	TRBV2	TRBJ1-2	TGTGCCAGCAGTCAAGAAAGTGCTAACTATGGCTACACCTTC	CASSQESANYGYTF
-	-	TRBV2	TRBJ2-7	TGTGCCAGCAGTTTCGAGACAGGCTCCTACGAGCAGTACTTC	CASSFETGSYEQYF
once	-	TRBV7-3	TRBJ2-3	TGTGCCAGCAGCTTTGGGGGGGCTAGCACAGATACGCAGTATTTT	CASSFGGASTDTQYF
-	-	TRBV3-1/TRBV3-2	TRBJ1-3	TGTGCCAGCAGCCCTCGTTGGTTCCGAACTGGAAACACCATATATTTT	CASSPRWFRTGNTIYF
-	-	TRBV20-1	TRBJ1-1	TGCAGTGCTAGTAGGTCCTCGAACACTGAAGCTTTCTTT	CSASRSSNTEAFF
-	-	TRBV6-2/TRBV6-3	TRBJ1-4	TGTGCCAGCAGTACCGTAGGGGGGTTTAATGAAGAACTGTTTTTT	CASSTVGGFNEELFF
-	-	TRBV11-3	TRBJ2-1	TGTGCCAGCGCCGAGACTAGAGACCACAATGAGCAGTTCTTC	CASAETRDHNEQFF
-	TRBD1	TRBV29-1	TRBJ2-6	TGCAGCGTCGATGACAGGGGCTTTGGGGCCAACGTCCTGACTTTC	CSVDDRGFGANVLTF
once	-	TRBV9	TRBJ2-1	TGTGCCAGCAGCGTAGATGGAGGCACGTACAATGAGCAGTTCTTC	CASSVDGGTYNEQFF